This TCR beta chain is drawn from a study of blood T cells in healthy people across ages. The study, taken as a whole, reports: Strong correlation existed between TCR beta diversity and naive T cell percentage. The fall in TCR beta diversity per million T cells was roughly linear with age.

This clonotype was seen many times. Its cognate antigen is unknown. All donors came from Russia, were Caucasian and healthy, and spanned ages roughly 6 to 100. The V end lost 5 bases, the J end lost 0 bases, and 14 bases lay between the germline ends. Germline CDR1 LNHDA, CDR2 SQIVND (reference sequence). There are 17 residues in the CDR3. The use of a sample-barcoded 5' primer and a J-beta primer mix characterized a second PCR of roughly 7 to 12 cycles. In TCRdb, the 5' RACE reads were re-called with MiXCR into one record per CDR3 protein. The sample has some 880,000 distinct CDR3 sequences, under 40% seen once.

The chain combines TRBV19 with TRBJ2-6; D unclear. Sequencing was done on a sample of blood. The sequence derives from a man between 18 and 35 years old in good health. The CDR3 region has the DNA TGTGCCAGTAGTTCGATGACTGAGATCTCTGGGGCCAACGTCCTGACTTTC. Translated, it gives CASSSMTEISGANVLTF.